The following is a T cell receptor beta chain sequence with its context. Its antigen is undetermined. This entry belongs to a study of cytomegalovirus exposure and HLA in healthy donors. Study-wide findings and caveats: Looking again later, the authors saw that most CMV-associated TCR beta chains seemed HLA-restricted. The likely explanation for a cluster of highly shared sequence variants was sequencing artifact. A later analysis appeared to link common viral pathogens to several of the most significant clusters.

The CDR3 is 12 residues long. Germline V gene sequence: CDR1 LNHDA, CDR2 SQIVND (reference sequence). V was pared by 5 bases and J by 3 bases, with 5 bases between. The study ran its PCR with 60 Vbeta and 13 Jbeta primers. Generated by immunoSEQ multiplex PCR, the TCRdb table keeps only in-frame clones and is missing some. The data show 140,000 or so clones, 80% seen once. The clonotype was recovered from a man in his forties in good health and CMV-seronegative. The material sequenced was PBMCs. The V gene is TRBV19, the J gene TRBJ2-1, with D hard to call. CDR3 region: CASSGDYNEQFF. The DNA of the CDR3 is TGTGCCAGTAGTGGAGACTACAATGAGCAGTTCTTC.